This T cell receptor (beta chain) appears in the sequencing data of a study of shared T cell receptors in the human thymus. Sequenced by immunoSEQ multiplex PCR; TCRdb stores in-frame clones only, minus some. The sample gives about 500,000 clones, about four fifths of which show up once; around 0.013% is in the top ten. Trimming pared 0 bases from V and 0 bases from J, leaving 15 bases between. Looked up from germline, CDR1 is SGHAT and CDR2 is FQNNGV. CDR3 length: 17 amino acids. This sample was also put to use in a study of human thymus T cells. According to that study: Infants served as donors; they were healthy and Finnish and were having corrective surgery for congenital heart defects. Across thymic and blood repertoires, the usage of V and J genes appeared to be biased. In unrelated individuals, thymic repertoires overlapped highly, according to related research.

The sequence derives from a boy in the first two years of life with a congenital heart defect. The sequencing input was thymocytes. The chain employs TRBV11-2 and TRBJ2-7, with a tentative D call TRBD2 (6 bases). The CDR3 sequence is CASSLDGWGDHSYEQYF. In DNA, the CDR3 is TGTGCCAGCAGCTTAGATGGGTGGGGGGACCACTCCTACGAGCAGTACTTC.